These 3 T cell receptor beta chains were sequenced from one sample in a study of blood T cell repertoires in COVID-19 (dated by TCRdb to 2019 to 2021). To prepare the library, the immunoSEQ multiplex PCR assay was applied. In TCRdb, the immuneACCESS table is reduced to in-frame sequences with V and J assigned. These tables do not hold every clone; where another copy was compared, an unresolved V gene accounts for under half, and the others remain unexplained. The sample includes around 180,000 clones, with under 85% observed a single time. The biggest ten clones account for roughly 17% of the sample. The specimen was peripheral blood. These TCRs come from a man aged 55 to 70 with active or convalescent COVID-19.

The V and J genes are TRBV29-1 and TRBJ2-7; D is perhaps TRBD2 (5 bases). Germline values: CDR1 SQVTM, CDR2 ANQGSEA. The V gene lost 4 bases and the J gene lost 6 bases, with 19 bases spanning the gap. The CDR3 has 14 residues. The CDR3 sequence is CSVVSSGPSAEQYF. The CDR3 DNA is TGCAGCGTTGTTTCCAGCGGACCCTCGGCCGAGCAGTACTTC.

The chain is built from TRBV21-1 and TRBJ2-5; TRBD1 is the table's D call and was not checked against the DNA. TRBV21-1 is tagged as a pseudogene. The CDR3 totals 14 residues. For the CDR3, the DNA is TGTGCCAGCAGCACTGCACAGGGGTCGGAGACCCAGTACTTC. It encodes CASSTAQGSETQYF.

The rearrangement links TRBV5-1 to TRBJ1-1; 8 bases map to TRBD1. The CDR3 is 15 residues long. Germline lookup yields CDR1 SGHRS and CDR2 YFSETQ. Unmatched junction bases numbered 7, after V lost 5 bases and J lost 1 base. In nucleotides, the CDR3 is TGCGCCAGCAGGCCCTCAGGGGGCTCGAACACTGAAGCTTTCTTT. The encoded protein is CASRPSGGSNTEAFF.